The next 8 T cell receptor beta chains were all read from a single sample in a study of cytomegalovirus exposure and HLA in healthy donors. Use of 60 Vbeta and 13 Jbeta primers characterized the PCR. Clones were sequenced by immunoSEQ multiplex PCR, and TCRdb holds only the in-frame ones, with some missing. The sample includes about 130,000 clones, around 67% of them seen just once. Sequenced input: PBMCs. These receptor sequences come from a woman in her forties in good health and CMV-seropositive.

As DNA, the CDR3 is TGTGCCAGCAGCTTCGACAGATCGGCTGGGGCCAACGTCCTGACTTTC. It encodes CASSFDRSAGANVLTF. This rearrangement joins TRBV5-8 to TRBJ2-6; a possible D gene is TRBD1 (5 bases). Germline CDR1 and CDR2: SGHTS and YDEGEE. CDR3 length equals 16 residues. Trimming took off 2 bases at V and 2 bases at J, with 11 bases between the two ends.

The chain employs TRBV5-1 and TRBJ2-7; possible D gene TRBD2, 6 bases. This CDR3 is 15 amino acids long. Germline lookup yields CDR1 SGHRS and CDR2 YFSETQ. The germline V and J ends were trimmed by 4 bases and 6 bases, with 20 bases remaining between them. CDR3: CASSPLWGDRAEQYF. The DNA for the CDR3 is TGCGCCAGCAGCCCATTGTGGGGGGATAGGGCCGAGCAGTACTTC.

The rearrangement uses TRBV7-2 and TRBJ2-3; 11 bases map to TRBD2. The V gene end was trimmed by 5 bases and the J gene end by 0 bases; junction bases not matched to a gene: 7. Germline V CDR1 and CDR2: SGHTA, FQGNSA. The CDR3 length is 17 residues. The CDR3 bases are TGTGCCAGCAGCATAGGACTAGCGGGCTCTAGCACAGATACGCAGTATTTT. It encodes CASSIGLAGSSTDTQYF.

The chain carries TRBV5-1 and TRBJ2-1; 10 bases are shared with TRBD1. The length of the CDR3 is 14 residues. The ends lost 4 bases at V and 7 bases at J; junction bases unmatched: 5. The V gene's germline CDR1 is SGHRS and CDR2 YFSETQ. CDR3 loop: CASSEPGQGNEQFF. CDR3 in DNA: TGCGCCAGCAGCGAGCCGGGACAGGGGAATGAGCAGTTCTTC.

This clone was seen only a few times. The chain employs TRBV5-1 and TRBJ2-3; D perhaps matches TRBD2 (7 bases). The CDR3 has 16 residues. Germline-derived CDR1 and CDR2 are SGHRS and YFSETQ. Trimming pared 3 bases from V and 1 base from J, leaving 15 bases between. CDR3 residues: CASSWEGGRGTDTQYF. Here the CDR3 DNA reads TGCGCCAGCAGCTGGGAGGGGGGCCGGGGCACAGATACGCAGTATTTT.

The chain combines TRBV9 with TRBJ2-5; tentatively, D is TRBD1 (6 bases). The end of the DNA aligns better with TRBJ2-7, so the J call may be wrong. Germline assignment: CDR1 SGDLS and CDR2 YYNGEE. The CDR3 is made up of 15 amino acids. This CDR3 reads CASSVGQGLTNEQYF. Written as DNA, the CDR3 is TGTGCCAGCAGCGTAGGGCAGGGGCTTACCAACGAGCAGTACTTC.

The chain couples TRBV29-1 to TRBJ2-7; TRBD1 is a possible D gene (6 bases). V lost 7 bases and J lost 7, with 20 bases in between. The CDR3 spans 13 residues. Germline V gene sequence: CDR1 SQVTM, CDR2 ANQGSEA. The CDR3 here is CSAHVLQGGEQYF. The CDR3 DNA is TGCAGCGCTCACGTACTACAGGGTGGGGAGCAGTACTTC.

V gene TRBV19 combines with J gene TRBJ1-1; D gene uncertain. The CDR3 loop spans 14 amino acids. CDR1 is LNHDA, CDR2 SQIVND, per germline (reference sequence). Deletions cut 3 bases from V and 3 bases from J, with 11 bases between. The CDR3, as DNA: TGTGCCAGTAGTATCCAGAATGGGCACACTGAAGCTTTCTTT. Translation gives CASSIQNGHTEAFF.